This TCR beta chain was sequenced in a study of breast tumors, draining lymph nodes, adjacent tissues. The study, taken as a whole, reports: Data only fit, rather than demonstrated, lymph node origin of most tumor T cells. Tumor TCR diversity was below lymph nodes but above nontumor tissue.

Breast cancer patients provided tissue from their axillary draining lymph nodes. TCRdb fed the multiplex PCR reads into MiXCR, producing one record per CDR3 protein. The sample has approximately 300,000 distinct CDR3 sequences; 30% to 35% are singletons. This CDR3 has 16 amino acids. V dropped 2 bases and J dropped 2 bases, with 13 bases sitting between them. The germline V gene has CDR1 SGHRS and CDR2 YFSETQ. This clonotype was seen many times. The target antigen is unknown. The chain has TRBV5-1 and TRBJ2-2; D gene unclear. This receptor was identified in a female donor with breast cancer. Some clones in this sample may be carry-over from other donors' samples. The material sequenced was axillary lymph node tissue. In DNA form, the CDR3 reads TGCGCCAGCAGCTTCCCGGCGGCCTACAACACCGGGGAGCTGTTTTTT. Residues: CASSFPAAYNTGELFF.